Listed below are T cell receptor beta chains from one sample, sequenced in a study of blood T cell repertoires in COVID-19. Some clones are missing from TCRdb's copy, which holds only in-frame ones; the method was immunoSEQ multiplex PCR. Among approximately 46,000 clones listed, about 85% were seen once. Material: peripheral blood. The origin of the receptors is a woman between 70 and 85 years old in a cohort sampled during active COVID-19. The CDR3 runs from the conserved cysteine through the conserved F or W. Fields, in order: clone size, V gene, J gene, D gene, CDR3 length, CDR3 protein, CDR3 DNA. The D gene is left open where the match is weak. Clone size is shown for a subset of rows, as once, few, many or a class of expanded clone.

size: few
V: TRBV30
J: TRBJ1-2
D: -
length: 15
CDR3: CAWSAGHLNNYGYTF
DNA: TGTGCCTGGAGTGCGGGACACCTGAATAACTATGGCTACACCTTC

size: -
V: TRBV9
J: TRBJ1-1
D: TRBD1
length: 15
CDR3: CASSEGQLMNTEAFF
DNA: TGTGCCAGCAGCGAGGGACAGCTTATGAACACTGAAGCTTTCTTT

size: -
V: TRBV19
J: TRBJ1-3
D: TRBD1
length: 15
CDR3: CASSPGTGTGNTIYF
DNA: TGTGCCAGTAGTCCCGGGACAGGGACCGGAAACACCATATATTTT

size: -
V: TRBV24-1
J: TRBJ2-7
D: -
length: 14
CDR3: CATSDRGKHYEQYF
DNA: TGTGCCACCAGTGATCGCGGGAAACACTACGAGCAGTACTTC

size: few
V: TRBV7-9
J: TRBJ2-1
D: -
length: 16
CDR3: CASSLGTLKYYNEQFF
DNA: TGTGCCAGCAGCTTAGGGACTTTGAAATACTACAATGAGCAGTTCTTC

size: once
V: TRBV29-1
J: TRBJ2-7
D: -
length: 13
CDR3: CSVVRGWGYEQYF
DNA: TGCAGCGTGGTCAGGGGTTGGGGATACGAGCAGTACTTC

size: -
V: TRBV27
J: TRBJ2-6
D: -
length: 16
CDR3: CASSRAGAAGANVLTF
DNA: TGTGCCAGCAGTAGGGCAGGGGCTGCTGGGGCCAACGTCCTGACTTTC

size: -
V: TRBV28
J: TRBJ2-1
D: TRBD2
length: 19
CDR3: CASSPESGTSGSSYNEQFF
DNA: TGTGCCAGCAGTCCCGAATCCGGGACTAGCGGGAGCTCCTACAATGAGCAGTTCTTC

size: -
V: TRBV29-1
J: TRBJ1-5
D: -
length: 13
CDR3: CSVGGLSNQPQHF
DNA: TGCAGCGTTGGGGGACTATCAAATCAGCCCCAGCATTTT

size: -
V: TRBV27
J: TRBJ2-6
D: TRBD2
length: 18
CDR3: CASSLRLAGGPGANVLTF
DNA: TGTGCCAGCAGTTTAAGGCTAGCGGGAGGGCCTGGGGCCAACGTCCTGACTTTC

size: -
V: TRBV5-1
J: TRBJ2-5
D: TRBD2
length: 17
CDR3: CASSSGVSGGGKETQYF
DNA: TGCGCCAGCAGCAGTGGGGTTAGCGGGGGAGGGAAGGAGACCCAGTACTTC

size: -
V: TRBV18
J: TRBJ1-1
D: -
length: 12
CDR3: CASSPAGTEAFF
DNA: TGTGCCAGCTCACCAGCGGGGACTGAAGCTTTCTTT

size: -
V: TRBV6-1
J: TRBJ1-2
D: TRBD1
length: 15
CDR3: CASSEEGQGPYGYTF
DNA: TGTGCCAGCAGTGAAGAAGGACAGGGCCCATATGGCTACACCTTC

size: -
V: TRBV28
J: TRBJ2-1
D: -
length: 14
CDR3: CASSLSGSYNEQFF
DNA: TGTGCCAGCAGTTTATCCGGGTCCTACAATGAGCAGTTCTTC

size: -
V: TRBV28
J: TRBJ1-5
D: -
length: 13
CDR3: CASSPSRNQPQHF
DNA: TGTGCCAGCAGTCCCTCCCGCAATCAGCCCCAGCATTTT

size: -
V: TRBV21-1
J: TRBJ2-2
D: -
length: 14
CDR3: CASSTDPEHRGAVF
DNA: TGTGCCAGCAGCACGGACCCCGAACACCGGGGAGCTGTTTTT

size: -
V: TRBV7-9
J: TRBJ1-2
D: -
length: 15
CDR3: CASSLVNMINYGYTF
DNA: TGTGCCAGCAGCTTAGTTAACATGATTAACTATGGCTACACCTTC

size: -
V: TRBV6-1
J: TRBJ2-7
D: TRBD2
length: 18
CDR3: CASSEVLLGSGTQAEQYF
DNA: TGTGCCAGCAGTGAAGTCCTTCTCGGGAGCGGGACTCAAGCTGAGCAGTACTTC

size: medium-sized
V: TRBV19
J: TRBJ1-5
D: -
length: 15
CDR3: CASRTHGGANQPQHF
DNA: TGTGCCAGTAGGACACATGGGGGGGCAAATCAGCCCCAGCATTTT

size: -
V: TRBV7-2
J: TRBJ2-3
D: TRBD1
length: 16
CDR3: CASSPPRTGVTDTQYF
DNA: TGTGCCAGCAGCCCACCGCGGACAGGGGTAACAGATACGCAGTATTTT

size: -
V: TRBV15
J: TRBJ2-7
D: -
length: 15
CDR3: CATSREGARGREQYF
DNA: TGTGCCACCAGCAGAGAGGGGGCCAGGGGACGGGAGCAGTACTTC

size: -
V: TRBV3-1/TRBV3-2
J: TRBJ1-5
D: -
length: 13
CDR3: CASSSATAQPQHF
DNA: TGTGCCAGCAGCTCAGCGACGGCACAGCCCCAGCATTTT

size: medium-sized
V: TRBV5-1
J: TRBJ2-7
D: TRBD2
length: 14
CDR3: CASSLEGLAYEQYF
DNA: TGCGCCAGCAGCTTGGAGGGACTAGCCTACGAGCAGTACTTC

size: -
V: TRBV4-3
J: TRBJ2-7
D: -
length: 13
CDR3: CASSQDLSYEQYF
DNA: TGCGCCAGCAGCCAAGACCTCTCCTACGAGCAGTACTTC

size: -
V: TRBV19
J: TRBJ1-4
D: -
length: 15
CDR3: CASSNRQRINEKLFF
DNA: TGTGCCAGTAGTAACAGACAGCGCATTAATGAAAAACTGTTTTTT

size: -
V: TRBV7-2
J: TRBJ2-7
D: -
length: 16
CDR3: CASSPSDRPLWYEQYF
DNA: TGTGCCAGCAGCCCATCCGACAGGCCGTTGTGGTACGAGCAGTACTTC

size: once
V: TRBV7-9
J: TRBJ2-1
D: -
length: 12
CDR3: CASSFVRGEQFF
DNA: TGTGCCAGCAGCTTCGTCAGAGGAGAGCAGTTCTTC

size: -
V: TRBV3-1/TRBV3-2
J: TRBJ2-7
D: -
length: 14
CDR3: CASSWAGSSYEQYF
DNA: TGTGCCAGCAGCTGGGCGGGAAGCTCCTACGAGCAGTACTTC

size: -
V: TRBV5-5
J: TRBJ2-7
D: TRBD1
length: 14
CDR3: CASSPPGQEYEQYF
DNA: TGTGCCAGCAGCCCGCCGGGACAGGAATACGAGCAGTACTTC

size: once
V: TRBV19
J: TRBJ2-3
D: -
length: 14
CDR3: CASSISLSTDTQYF
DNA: TGTGCCAGTAGTATAAGCCTAAGCACAGATACGCAGTATTTT

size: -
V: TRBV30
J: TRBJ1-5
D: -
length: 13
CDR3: CAWSFTENQPQHF
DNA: TGTGCCTGGAGTTTTACAGAGAATCAGCCCCAGCATTTT

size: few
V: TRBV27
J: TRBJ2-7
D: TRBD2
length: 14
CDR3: CASTPEAGVREQYF
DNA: TGTGCCAGCACCCCTGAGGCGGGAGTTCGGGAGCAGTACTTC

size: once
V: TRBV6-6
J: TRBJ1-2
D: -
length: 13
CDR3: CASSSPGMGGYTF
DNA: TGTGCCAGCAGTTCCCCAGGGATGGGTGGCTACACCTTC

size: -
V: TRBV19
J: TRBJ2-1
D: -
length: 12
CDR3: CASSTHRNEQFF
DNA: TGTGCCAGTAGTACGCACAGGAATGAGCAGTTCTTC

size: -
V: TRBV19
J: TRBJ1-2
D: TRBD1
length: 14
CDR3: CASSSGQGNYGYTF
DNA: TGTGCCAGTAGCTCGGGACAGGGAAACTATGGCTACACCTTC

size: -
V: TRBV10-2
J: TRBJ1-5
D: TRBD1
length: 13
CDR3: CASSGTGGSPQHF
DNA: TGCGCCAGCAGCGGGACAGGGGGCTCCCCCCAGCATTTT

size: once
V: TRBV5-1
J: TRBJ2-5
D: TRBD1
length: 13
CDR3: CASSWTGQETQYF
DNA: TGCGCCAGCAGCTGGACAGGACAGGAGACCCAGTACTTC

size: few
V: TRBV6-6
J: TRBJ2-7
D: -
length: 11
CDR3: CASSPSYEQYF
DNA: TGTGCCAGCAGTCCGTCCTACGAGCAGTACTTC

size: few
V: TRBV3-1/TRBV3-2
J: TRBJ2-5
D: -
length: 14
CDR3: CASSQERLLGTQYF
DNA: TGTGCCAGCAGCCAAGAGAGGCTACTGGGGACCCAGTACTTC

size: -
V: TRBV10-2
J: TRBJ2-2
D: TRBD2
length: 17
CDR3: CASSAKRGLAGPGELFF
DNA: TGCGCCAGCAGTGCCAAACGGGGACTAGCGGGCCCCGGGGAGCTGTTTTTT

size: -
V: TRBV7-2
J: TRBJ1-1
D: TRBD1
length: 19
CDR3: CASSPGTGGAIFSRTEAFF
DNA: TGTGCCAGCAGCCCCGGGACAGGGGGCGCGATATTTTCGAGGACTGAAGCTTTCTTT

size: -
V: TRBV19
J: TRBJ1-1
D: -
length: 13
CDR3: CASTPLLNTEAFF
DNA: TGTGCCAGTACCCCACTTTTGAACACTGAAGCTTTCTTT

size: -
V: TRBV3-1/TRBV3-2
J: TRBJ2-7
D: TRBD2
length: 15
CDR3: CASRLGTSGAYEQYF
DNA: TGTGCCAGCAGACTCGGGACTAGCGGGGCCTACGAGCAGTACTTC

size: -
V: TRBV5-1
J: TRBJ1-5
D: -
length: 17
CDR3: CASSLGQWENSNQPQHF
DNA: TGCGCCAGCAGCTTGGGGCAGTGGGAGAATAGCAATCAGCCCCAGCATTTT

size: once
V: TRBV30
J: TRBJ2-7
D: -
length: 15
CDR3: CAWRNDYRGGYEQYF
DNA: TGTGCCTGGAGAAACGATTACAGGGGAGGCTACGAGCAGTACTTC

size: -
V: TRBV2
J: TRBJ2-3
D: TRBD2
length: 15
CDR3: CASSLAGHSTDTQYF
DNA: TGTGCCAGCAGTCTAGCGGGGCACAGCACAGATACGCAGTATTTT

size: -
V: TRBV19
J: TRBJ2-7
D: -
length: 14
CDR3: CASSFSLDSYEQYF
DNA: TGTGCCAGTAGTTTCTCCCTTGACAGCTACGAGCAGTACTTC

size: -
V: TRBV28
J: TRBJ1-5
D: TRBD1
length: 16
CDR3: CASTTPTGSSNQPQHF
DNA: TGTGCCAGCACTACCCCGACAGGGAGTAGCAATCAGCCCCAGCATTTT

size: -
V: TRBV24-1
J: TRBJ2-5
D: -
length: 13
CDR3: CATSKTPQETQYF
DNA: TGTGCCACCAGCAAGACACCCCAAGAGACCCAGTACTTC

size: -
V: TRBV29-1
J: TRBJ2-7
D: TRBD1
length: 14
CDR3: CSVERQGREYEQYF
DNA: TGCAGCGTTGAACGACAGGGAAGGGAATACGAGCAGTACTTC

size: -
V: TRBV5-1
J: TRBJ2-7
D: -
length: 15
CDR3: CASSLGAGPSYEQYF
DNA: TGCGCCAGCAGCTTGGGAGCGGGCCCATCCTACGAGCAGTACTTC

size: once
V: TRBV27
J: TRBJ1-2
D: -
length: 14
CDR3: CASSLWGGADGYTF
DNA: TGTGCCAGCAGTTTATGGGGAGGGGCGGATGGCTACACCTTC

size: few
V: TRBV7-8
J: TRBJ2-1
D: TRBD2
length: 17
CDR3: CASSPLKASGVHNEQFF
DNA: TGTGCCAGCAGCCCACTCAAGGCTAGCGGGGTCCACAATGAGCAGTTCTTC

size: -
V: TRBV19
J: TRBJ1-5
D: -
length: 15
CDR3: CASSAALRGDQPQHF
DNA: TGTGCCAGTAGTGCAGCATTACGGGGGGATCAGCCCCAGCATTTT